Presented here are 17 T cell receptor beta chains from one specimen sequenced in a study of blood T cell repertoires in COVID-19. Using immunoSEQ multiplex PCR, the repertoire was profiled, and TCRdb retains in-frame clones only, with some absent. The sample has about 390,000 clones; 70% to 90% are singletons. Material: peripheral blood. The receptors originated from a woman in her fifties or sixties with COVID-19, enrolled during active disease.

The chain employs TRBV12-5 and TRBJ2-5; 10 bases are a match to TRBD1. V gave up 5 bases and J gave up 9 bases; unmatched junction bases: 6. The CDR3 length is 13 residues. CDR1 and CDR2 (germline): LGHNT, FRNRAP. The CDR3 region has the DNA TGTGCTAGTGGTCAGACAGGGGGCAGTGCCCAGTACTTC. This sequence encodes CASGQTGGSAQYF. The full variable domain, with the rest looked up from reference TRBV12-5 and TRBJ2-5, is DARVTQTPRHKVTEMGQEVTMRCQPILGHNTVFWYRQTMMQGLELLAYFRNRAPLDDSGMPKDRFSAEMPDATLATLKIQPSEPRDSAVYFCASGQTGGSAQYFGPGTRLLVL.

The chain has TRBV5-1 and TRBJ1-2; 8 nucleotides match TRBD1. CDR3 length: 14 amino acids. With 1 base clipped from V and 8 bases from J, the junction kept 7 bases outside the gene matches. Germline V lookup: CDR1 SGHRS, CDR2 YFSETQ. CDR3 amino acids: CASSLWTGSGGYTF. CDR3 DNA sequence: TGCGCCAGCAGCTTGTGGACAGGGTCGGGAGGCTACACCTTC.

This chain connects TRBV10-3 to TRBJ2-7; 15 bases fit TRBD2. This CDR3 spans 16 amino acids. Germline CDR1 is ENHRY and CDR2 is SYGVKD. V lost 4 bases to trimming and J lost 7 bases; unmatched junction nucleotides: 8. The CDR3 sequence is CAISARTSGGAGEQYF. Here the CDR3 DNA reads TGTGCCATCAGTGCCCGGACTAGCGGGGGGGCGGGGGAGCAGTACTTC.

The chain links TRBV29-1 to TRBJ1-1; D remains unclear. CDR3 length equals 14 residues. The germline gives CDR1 SQVTM, CDR2 ANQGSEA. Trimming removed 7 bases at V and 3 bases at J, with 18 bases between. The CDR3 is CSGTSPRVDTEAFF. DNA of the CDR3: TGCAGCGGGACCTCACCGAGGGTGGACACTGAAGCTTTCTTT.

The rearrangement uses TRBV12-5 and TRBJ2-5, with D perhaps matching TRBD1 (5 bases). Germline V CDR1 and CDR2: LGHNT, FRNRAP. The CDR3 has 16 residues. V was shortened by 4 bases and J by 2 bases, with 17 bases between the two germline ends. CDR3 protein: CASGSIPSTEQETQYF. For the CDR3, the DNA is TGTGCTAGTGGTTCGATCCCTTCGACAGAACAAGAGACCCAGTACTTC.

V and J are TRBV27 and TRBJ2-1, with 13 bases that match TRBD2. Germline V gives CDR1 MNHEY, CDR2 SMNVEV (reference sequence). The V and J ends lost 5 bases and 15 bases, in that order; junction bases with no gene match: 7. The CDR3 contains 13 residues. The CDR3 sequence is CASSAQLAGGPFF. CDR3 in DNA: TGTGCCAGCAGTGCCCAACTAGCGGGGGGGCCGTTCTTC.

V is TRBV11-1 and J is TRBJ1-2; 8 bases line up with TRBD1. Germline trimming cut 7 bases from V and 7 bases from J; bases unmatched to any gene: 11. Germline CDR1 and CDR2: SGHAT and FQDESV (reference sequence). The CDR3 runs to 14 residues. The CDR3 loop reads CASTKSQGAFGYTF. CDR3 nucleotide sequence: TGTGCCAGCACCAAAAGCCAGGGGGCTTTTGGCTACACCTTC.

This clone was detected once. V gene TRBV9 combines with J gene TRBJ2-5; 11 bases align to TRBD1. The V gene's germline CDR1 is SGDLS and CDR2 YYNGEE. This CDR3 region has 16 residues. Trimming at V came to 0 bases and at J to 6 bases, leaving 7 bases not matched to a gene. The chain's CDR3 is CASSVGGQGAQKTQYF. The DNA for the CDR3 is TGTGCCAGCAGCGTAGGAGGACAGGGGGCGCAGAAGACCCAGTACTTC.

The CDR3 coding sequence is TGTGCCAGCAGCCCGGACAGGGTGGAGCAGTTCTTC. As protein: CASSPDRVEQFF. The J gene is TRBJ2-1, the V gene TRBV11-3, with 8 bases that match TRBD1. Per germline, CDR1 SGHNT and CDR2 YENEEA. This CDR3 has 12 amino acids. V shed 5 bases, J shed 10 bases, and the junction held 4 bases outside the gene matches.

The V gene is TRBV19, the J gene TRBJ1-4, with a tentative D call TRBD1 (5 bases). V was pared by 8 bases and J by 4 bases, with 17 bases between. Germline loops: CDR1 LNHDA, CDR2 SQIVND (reference sequence). The CDR3 runs to 15 residues. The CDR3 reads CASSFIGGDNEKLFF. Here the CDR3 DNA reads TGTGCCAGTTCGTTCATCGGGGGGGATAATGAAAAACTGTTTTTT.

This chain uses TRBV2 with TRBJ1-3; 7 positions agree with TRBD1. The V gene's germline CDR1 is SNHLY and CDR2 FYNNEI. V gave up 3 bases and J gave up 4 bases; unmatched junction bases: 6. This CDR3 has 15 amino acids. CDR3 sequence: CASSDQTGRGNTIYF. CDR3 nucleotides: TGTGCCAGCAGTGACCAGACAGGGAGGGGAAACACCATATATTTT.

This chain joins TRBV10-1 and TRBJ2-3; perhaps TRBD2 as D (5 bases). Trimming took off 4 bases at V and 7 bases at J, with 12 bases between the two ends. The CDR3 runs to 13 residues. Germline-derived CDR1 and CDR2 are WNHNN and SYGVQD (reference sequence). DNA for the CDR3: TGCGCCAGCAGTGGCGACTACACCCATACGCAGTATTTT. Residues: CASSGDYTHTQYF.

The chain joins TRBV19 to TRBJ1-2; D unresolved. V gave up 4 bases and J gave up 8 bases, with 14 bases separating them. Germline CDR1 reads LNHDA; CDR2 reads SQIVND (reference sequence). The CDR3 totals 13 residues. DNA for the CDR3: TGTGCCAGTAGTACACCGGGATGGGGAGGCTACACCTTC. Translation gives CASSTPGWGGYTF. Full variable domain (rest looked up from reference TRBV19 and TRBJ1-2): DGGITQSPKYLFRKEGQNVTLSCEQNLNHDAMYWYRQDPGQGLRLIYYSQIVNDFQKGDIAEGYSVSREKKESFPLTVTSAQKNPTAFYLCASSTPGWGGYTFGSGTRLTVV.

The chain joins TRBV6-5 to TRBJ1-1, with a tentative D call TRBD1 (6 bases). The CDR3 totals 13 residues. Germline values: CDR1 MNHEY, CDR2 SVGAGI. Trimming took off 8 bases at V and 0 bases at J, with 10 bases between the two ends. As DNA, the CDR3 is TGTGCCAGCCGGGACACCATGAACACTGAAGCTTTCTTT. It yields the protein CASRDTMNTEAFF.

This clone appeared a single time. The chain recombines TRBV7-3 with TRBJ2-1; tentative D call: TRBD1 (7 bases). V lost 7 bases, J lost 6 bases, and 16 bases lay in between. This CDR3 is built from 14 residues. CDR1 is SGHTA and CDR2 is FQGTGA in the germline V gene. In DNA, the CDR3 is TGTGCCAGCACCCAGGGGGGTAGCAGCAATGAGCAGTTCTTC. Translated, it gives CASTQGGSSNEQFF.

The chain carries TRBV3-1 (or the pseudogene TRBV3-2) and TRBJ1-1, with D perhaps matching TRBD1 (6 bases). V was clipped by 6 bases and J by 4 bases, with 9 bases between them. The CDR3 consists of 12 residues. Germline V gene lookup returns CDR1 LGHDT and CDR2 YNNKEL (reference sequence). The CDR3 here is CASRQGSTEAFF. The DNA for the CDR3 is TGTGCCAGCAGACAGGGTAGCACTGAAGCTTTCTTT.

The chain carries TRBV10-2 and TRBJ2-7, with D possibly matching TRBD2 (5 bases). This CDR3 is built from 14 residues. CDR1 is WSHSY and CDR2 is SAAADI in the germline V gene. Trimming shortened V by 2 bases and J by 6 bases, and 14 bases separated the two germline ends. CDR3 sequence: CASSEEGMTLEQYF. CDR3 coding DNA: TGCGCCAGCAGTGAGGAGGGAATGACGCTCGAGCAGTACTTC.